This record looks at one T cell receptor (beta chain) sequence and its context. Antigen: not known. The data were obtained in a study of monozygotic twins with inflammatory bowel disease. Germline CDR1 and CDR2: MGHRA and YSYEKL. This CDR3 has 17 residues. The input for each TCR library was around 3.5 ug of total RNA. TCRdb reprocessed the 5' RACE reads and stores each CDR3 protein as one record, lacking DNA. The specimen's table records 310,000 or so distinct CDR3 sequences. Overall study results and limits: Among IBD patients, fewer clonotypes were shared with others than among healthy twins, especially with disease activity.

The receptor comes from a human donor with ulcerative colitis or Crohn's disease, or a healthy co-twin of an affected twin (not recorded which). Material: blood. The chain carries TRBV4-1 and TRBJ2-1; TCRdb's assignment of TRBD1 cannot be checked, as there is no DNA. CDR3 in amino acids: CASSQPERGTNYNEQFF.